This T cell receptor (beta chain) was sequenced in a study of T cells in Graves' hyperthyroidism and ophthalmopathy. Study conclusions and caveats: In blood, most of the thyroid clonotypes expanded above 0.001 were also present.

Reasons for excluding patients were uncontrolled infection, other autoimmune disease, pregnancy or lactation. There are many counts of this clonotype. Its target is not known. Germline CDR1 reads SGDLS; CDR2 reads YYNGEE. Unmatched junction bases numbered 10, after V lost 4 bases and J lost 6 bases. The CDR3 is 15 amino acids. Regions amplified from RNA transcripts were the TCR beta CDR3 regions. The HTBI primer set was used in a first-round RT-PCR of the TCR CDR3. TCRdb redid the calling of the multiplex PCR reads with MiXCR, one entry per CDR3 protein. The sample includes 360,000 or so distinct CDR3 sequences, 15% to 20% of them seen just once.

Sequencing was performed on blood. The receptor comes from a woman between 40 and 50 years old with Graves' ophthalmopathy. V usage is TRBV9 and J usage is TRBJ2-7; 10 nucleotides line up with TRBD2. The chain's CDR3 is CASSPRVAGGFEQYF. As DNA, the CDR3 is TGTGCCAGCAGCCCCCGGGTAGCGGGAGGTTTCGAGCAGTACTTC.